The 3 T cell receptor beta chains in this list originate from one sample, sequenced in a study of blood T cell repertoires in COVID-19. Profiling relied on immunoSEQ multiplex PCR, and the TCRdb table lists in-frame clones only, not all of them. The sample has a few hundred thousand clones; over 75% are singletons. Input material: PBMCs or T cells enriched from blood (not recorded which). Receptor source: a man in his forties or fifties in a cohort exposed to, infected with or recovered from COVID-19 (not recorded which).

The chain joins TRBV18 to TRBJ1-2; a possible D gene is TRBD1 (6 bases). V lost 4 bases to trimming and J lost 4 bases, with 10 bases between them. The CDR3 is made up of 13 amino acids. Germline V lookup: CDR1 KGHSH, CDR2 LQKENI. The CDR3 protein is CASSQDSVYGYTF. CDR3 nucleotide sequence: TGTGCCAGCTCACAGGACAGCGTCTATGGCTACACCTTC.

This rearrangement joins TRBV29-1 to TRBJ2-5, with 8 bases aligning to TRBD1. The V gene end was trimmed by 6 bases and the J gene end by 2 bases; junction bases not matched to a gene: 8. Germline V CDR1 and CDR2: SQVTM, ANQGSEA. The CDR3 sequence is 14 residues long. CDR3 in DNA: TGCAGCGTCGCAGGGGGCTTCCCGCAAGAGACCCAGTACTTC. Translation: CSVAGGFPQETQYF.

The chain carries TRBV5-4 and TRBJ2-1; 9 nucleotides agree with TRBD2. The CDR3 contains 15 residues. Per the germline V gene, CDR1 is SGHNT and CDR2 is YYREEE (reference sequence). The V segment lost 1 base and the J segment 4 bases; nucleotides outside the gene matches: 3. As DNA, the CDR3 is TGTGCCAGCAGCTTGACGCTAGCGGGGTACAATGAGCAGTTCTTC. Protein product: CASSLTLAGYNEQFF.